Each of the 32 T cell receptor beta chains below was sequenced from the same sample in a study of T cell responses to AZD1222 COVID-19 vaccine (dated by TCRdb to about 2021). The label giving this sample's time point can be read as: about 28 days (+/-7) after the second vaccine dose. The library was made by the immunoSEQ multiplex PCR assay. As stored in TCRdb, this immuneACCESS dataset retains in-frame rearrangements with V and J assigned. A fraction of the clones does not appear; measured against another copy, unresolved V genes explain less than half of the discrepancy, and the remainder lacks a known reason. The sample table contains roughly 120,000 clones; only one count was recorded for roughly 90% of them. Around 15% of the sample belongs to the ten largest clones. Sequencing used peripheral blood, obtained 28 days after the second AZD1222 dose. The receptors here all came from an adult who received the AZD1222 COVID-19 vaccine.

The chain couples TRBV11-3 to TRBJ2-3, with TRBD2 matching over 7 bases. Germline V gene data show CDR1 as SGHNT and CDR2 as YENEEA. The CDR3 runs 16 residues. V shed 1 base, J shed 6 bases, and the junction held 10 bases outside the gene matches. This CDR3 is CASSLAPTSRQDTQYF. The CDR3 DNA is TGTGCCAGCAGCTTAGCGCCGACTAGCAGGCAGGATACGCAGTATTTT. Supplemented by reference TRBV11-3 and TRBJ2-3, the full variable domain reads EAGVVQSPRYKIIEKKQPVAFWCNPISGHNTLYWYLQNLGQGPELLIRYENEEAVDDSQLPKDRFSAERLKGVDSTLKIQPAELGDSAVYLCASSLAPTSRQDTQYFGPGTRLTVL.

This clone was found a few times. The chain carries TRBV5-4 and TRBJ1-2; 9 bases agree with TRBD1. CDR3 length: 15 residues. The V segment lost 4 bases and the J segment 3 bases; nucleotides outside the gene matches: 7. Germline CDR1 SGHNT, CDR2 YYREEE (reference sequence). The CDR3 loop reads CASSRDRETHYGYTF. CDR3 sequence (DNA): TGTGCCAGCAGCCGGGACAGGGAAACACACTATGGCTACACCTTC.

V usage is TRBV18 and J usage is TRBJ2-7; TRBD1 is a possible D gene (5 bases). Germline CDR1 KGHSH, CDR2 LQKENI. The CDR3 length is 13 residues. V was trimmed by 6 bases and J by 3 bases, leaving 12 bases between them. The CDR3 coding sequence is TGTGCCAGCTCCCCCCAGGGCTTCTACGAGCAGTACTTC. Protein sequence: CASSPQGFYEQYF.

The chain joins TRBV5-1 to TRBJ2-3; 11 bases map to TRBD2. V shed 2 bases and J 5 bases; nucleotides not matched to a gene: 1. The CDR3 length is 14 residues. In germline, CDR1 is SGHRS, CDR2 YFSETQ. CDR3 residues: CASSLLAGEDTQYF. Written as DNA, the CDR3 is TGCGCCAGCAGCTTACTAGCGGGGGAAGATACGCAGTATTTT.

In this sample, this clone turned up once. The rearrangement links TRBV5-1 to TRBJ1-4, with unresolved D. The CDR3 has 14 residues. Trimming shortened V by 1 base and J by 3 bases, and 7 bases separated the two germline ends. Germline CDR1 and CDR2: SGHRS and YFSETQ. The CDR3 coding sequence is TGCGCCAGCAGCTTGAATACGGCTAATGAAAAACTGTTTTTT. This sequence encodes CASSLNTANEKLFF.

The chain has TRBV9 and TRBJ2-7; D possibly corresponds to TRBD1 (5 bases). V lost 0 bases and J 2 bases, leaving 9 bases between the germline ends. This CDR3 has 14 residues. CDR1 is SGDLS and CDR2 is YYNGEE in the germline V gene. The CDR3 DNA sequence: TGTGCCAGCAGCGTAGGAACAGGTACCTACGAGCAGTACTTC. Its translation: CASSVGTGTYEQYF.

This chain connects TRBV6-6 to TRBJ1-5; D is unresolved. The germline V gene has CDR1 MNHNY and CDR2 SVGAGI (reference sequence). The CDR3 sequence is 13 residues long. Between the trimmed V and J ends, which lost 1 base and 4 bases, there was a span of 5 bases. CDR3 loop: CASSYYRNQPQHF. The CDR3 bases are TGTGCCAGCAGTTACTACAGAAATCAGCCCCAGCATTTT.

This clone was detected only once. The genes are TRBV4-2 and TRBJ1-2; D call uncertain. The germline CDR1 and CDR2 sequences are LGHNA and YNFKEQ. V was shortened by 1 base and J by 0 bases, with 9 bases between the two germline ends. This CDR3 is built from 15 residues. In nucleotides, the CDR3 is TGTGCCAGCAGCCAAGCGCGGGCCGCTAACTATGGCTACACCTTC. Protein sequence: CASSQARAANYGYTF.

The chain couples TRBV28 to TRBJ1-5, with no clear D. CDR3 length: 16 residues. Germline loops: CDR1 MDHEN, CDR2 SYDVKM. Between the trimmed V and J ends, which lost 3 bases and 0 bases, there was a span of 12 bases. The CDR3 coding sequence is TGTGCCAGCAGTTTGTTGCAGTCTGATAGCAATCAGCCCCAGCATTTT. Its protein product is CASSLLQSDSNQPQHF.

This rearrangement joins TRBV5-1 to TRBJ2-3; 7 nucleotides line up with TRBD2. V trimming: 6 bases; J trimming: 6 bases; junction bases outside the gene matches: 13. CDR1 is SGHRS, CDR2 YFSETQ, per germline. This CDR3 contains 15 residues. The CDR3 loop is CASKGTGGFSDTQYF. The CDR3, as DNA: TGCGCCAGCAAGGGTACGGGGGGATTTTCCGATACGCAGTATTTT.

This chain connects TRBV5-1 to TRBJ2-1, with D perhaps given as TRBD1 or TRBD2 (5 bases each). CDR1 is SGHRS and CDR2 is YFSETQ in the germline V gene. Trimming took off 4 bases at V and 4 bases at J, with 30 bases between the two ends. The CDR3 is made up of 20 amino acids. As DNA, the CDR3 is TGCGCCAGCAGCCTCCACCTCTCGGGGTCCACACTGGGGGTATACAATGAGCAGTTCTTC. It specifies CASSLHLSGSTLGVYNEQFF.

The V and J genes are TRBV19 and TRBJ2-2; 10 positions agree with TRBD1. V trimming: 7 bases; J trimming: 0 bases; junction bases outside the gene matches: 8. The CDR3 has 17 amino acids. Looked up from germline, CDR1 is LNHDA and CDR2 is SQIVND (reference sequence). The CDR3, as DNA: TGTGCCAGTAAGTTCCGGGACAGGGGATCGAACACCGGGGAGCTGTTTTTT. Its protein product is CASKFRDRGSNTGELFF.

The chain carries TRBV5-6 and TRBJ1-1; D is ambiguous. The ends were cut back, 4 bases at V and 8 bases at J, with 12 bases in the middle. From germline, CDR1 is SGHDT and CDR2 YYEEEE. CDR3 length equals 12 residues. In DNA, the CDR3 is TGTGCCAGCAGCCACCCTATGGGGGAAGCTTTCTTT. Its translation is CASSHPMGEAFF.

The chain joins TRBV28 to TRBJ2-5; D uncertain. CDR3 length: 15 residues. Deletions cut 7 bases from V and 2 bases from J, with 17 bases between. CDR1 is MDHEN, CDR2 SYDVKM, per germline. The CDR3 sequence is CASNIHAPGQETQYF. CDR3 in DNA: TGTGCCAGCAATATCCACGCCCCTGGGCAAGAGACCCAGTACTTC.

The genes are TRBV3-1 (or the pseudogene TRBV3-2) and TRBJ1-4, with 7 bases lining up with TRBD1. Looked up from germline, CDR1 is LGHDT and CDR2 is YNNKEL (reference sequence). V lost 4 bases to trimming and J lost 11 bases; unmatched junction nucleotides: 10. The CDR3 has 14 amino acids. The CDR3 reads CASSREGARDKLFF. The CDR3 nucleotides read TGTGCCAGCAGCCGCGAGGGGGCGCGGGACAAACTGTTTTTT.

The J gene is TRBJ2-1, the V gene TRBV6-5, with TRBD1 identical over 7 bases. From germline, CDR1 is MNHEY and CDR2 SVGAGI. There are 13 residues in the CDR3. V gave up 5 bases and J gave up 8 bases; unmatched junction bases: 6. This chain's CDR3 is CASSLGGLDEQFF. The CDR3, as DNA: TGTGCCAGCAGTCTAGGGGGCCTGGATGAGCAGTTCTTC.

The chain employs TRBV10-2 and TRBJ2-5, with 7 bases fitting TRBD2. CDR1 is WSHSY and CDR2 is SAAADI in the germline V gene. This CDR3 region has 13 residues. Trimming cost V 7 bases and J 5 bases; bases outside gene matches: 7. This CDR3 is CASKQAGTETQYF. The CDR3 region has the DNA TGCGCCAGCAAACAAGCGGGAACGGAGACCCAGTACTTC.

J is TRBJ1-1 and V is TRBV19; TRBD1 is a possible D gene (6 bases). The CDR3 covers 12 residues. Between the trimmed V and J ends, which lost 4 bases and 3 bases, there was a span of 6 bases. The germline V gene encodes CDR1 LNHDA and CDR2 SQIVND (reference sequence). Here the CDR3 reads CASSTGDTEAFF. In DNA form, the CDR3 reads TGTGCCAGTAGTACAGGGGACACTGAAGCTTTCTTT. The whole variable domain, remainder taken from reference TRBV19 and TRBJ1-1, is DGGITQSPKYLFRKEGQNVTLSCEQNLNHDAMYWYRQDPGQGLRLIYYSQIVNDFQKGDIAEGYSVSREKKESFPLTVTSAQKNPTAFYLCASSTGDTEAFFGQGTRLTVV.

This clone was detected only once. The chain links TRBV6-5 to TRBJ1-1, with D hard to call. Trimming removed 0 bases at V and 1 base at J, with 6 bases between. The CDR3 consists of 14 residues. CDR1 is MNHEY, CDR2 SVGAGI, per germline. The CDR3 loop reads CASSYSSTNTEAFF. CDR3 coding DNA: TGTGCCAGCAGTTACTCTTCCACGAACACTGAAGCTTTCTTT.

The chain links TRBV29-1 to TRBJ1-2; 8 bases map to TRBD1. V shed 7 bases, J shed 8 bases, and the junction held 6 bases outside the gene matches. This CDR3 comprises 11 residues. Per germline, CDR1 SQVTM and CDR2 ANQGSEA. CDR3 coding DNA: TGCAGCGACCGGACAGGGTACGGCTACACCTTC. Its translation: CSDRTGYGYTF. Full variable domain (missing parts from reference TRBV29-1 and TRBJ1-2): SAVISQKPSRDICQRGTSLTIQCQVDSQVTMMFWYRQQPGQSLTLIATANQGSEATYESGFVIDKFPISRPNLTFSTLTVSNMSPEDSSIYLCSDRTGYGYTFGSGTRLTVV.

The chain carries TRBV2 and TRBJ1-4; TRBD1 might be the D (5 bases). The CDR3 length is 13 residues. V gave up 4 bases and J gave up 7 bases, with 10 bases separating them. Germline V lookup: CDR1 SNHLY, CDR2 FYNNEI. The CDR3 reads CASSVETGEKLFF. For the CDR3, the DNA is TGTGCCAGCAGTGTGGAAACAGGTGAAAAACTGTTTTTT.

This chain joins TRBV5-1 and TRBJ1-4; 7 nucleotides agree with TRBD1. The CDR3 is made up of 14 amino acids. The V and J ends lost 4 bases and 8 bases, in that order; junction bases with no gene match: 8. The germline V gene encodes CDR1 SGHRS and CDR2 YFSETQ. The CDR3 nucleotides read TGCGCCAGCAGCCGGGGACAGTCGGAAGAAAAACTGTTTTTT. Translating gives CASSRGQSEEKLFF.

This clone was observed once. J is TRBJ2-7 and V is TRBV19; D is unresolved. The V and J ends lost 3 bases and 6 bases respectively, with 15 bases between them. The germline V gene encodes CDR1 LNHDA and CDR2 SQIVND (reference sequence). The CDR3 covers 14 residues. CDR3 DNA: TGTGCCAGTAGTATTCAAGACGGGCGCCCCGAGCAGTACTTC. The encoded protein is CASSIQDGRPEQYF.

This rearrangement joins TRBV30 to TRBJ2-7; the match to TRBD1 covers 9 bases. The trim removed 0 bases at V and 3 bases at J, leaving 6 bases unmatched. Looked up from germline, CDR1 is GTSNPN and CDR2 is SVGIG (reference sequence). The CDR3 has 15 residues. The CDR3 loop is CAWSVGTGYLYEQYF. CDR3 in DNA: TGTGCCTGGAGTGTAGGGACAGGGTACCTCTACGAGCAGTACTTC.

This chain uses TRBV2 with TRBJ1-4, with TRBD1 identical over 7 bases. In germline, CDR1 is SNHLY, CDR2 FYNNEI. The CDR3 is made up of 13 amino acids. Losses at the gene ends were 2 bases for V and 6 bases for J; bases not matched to a gene: 0. CDR3: CASSEQGDEKLFF. In DNA, the CDR3 is TGTGCCAGCAGTGAACAGGGGGATGAAAAACTGTTTTTT.

J is TRBJ1-4 and V is TRBV7-3; D is possibly TRBD1 (6 bases). CDR1 is SGHTA and CDR2 is FQGTGA in the germline V gene. Trimming took off 3 bases at V and 10 bases at J, with 12 bases between the two ends. The CDR3 spans 13 residues. The DNA of the CDR3 is TGTGCCAGCAGCTTTACGGGGGCCGGAAAACTGTTTTTT. As protein: CASSFTGAGKLFF.

In DNA form, the CDR3 reads TGTGCCAGCAACAGGGGGATTCTCCTGAACACTGAAGCTTTCTTT. The encoded protein is CASNRGILLNTEAFF. The gene calls are TRBV2 and TRBJ1-1, with 8 bases identical to TRBD1. Per germline, CDR1 SNHLY and CDR2 FYNNEI. This CDR3 is built from 15 residues. The V and J ends lost 7 bases and 0 bases, in that order; junction bases with no gene match: 7. Full variable domain (outside the CDR3, taken from reference TRBV2 and TRBJ1-1): EPEVTQTPSHQVTQMGQEVILRCVPISNHLYFYWYRQILGQKVEFLVSFYNNEISEKSEIFDDQFSVERPDGSNFTLKIRSTKLEDSAMYFCASNRGILLNTEAFFGQGTRLTVV.

Worth noting for this clone: The junction shows a germline mismatch at one end, possibly a read error. V usage is TRBV6-5 and J usage is TRBJ2-2; perhaps TRBD1 as D (5 bases). This CDR3 region has 13 residues. Germline V CDR1 and CDR2: MNHEY, SVGAGI. CDR3 nucleotide sequence: TGCGGTACCCGGACAAATCCCACCGGGGAGCTGTTTTTT. This encodes CGTRTNPTGELFF.

The chain recombines TRBV6-6 with TRBJ1-5; D gene ambiguous. V was clipped by 7 bases and J by 3 bases, with 19 bases between them. The CDR3 spans 16 residues. Germline V lookup: CDR1 MNHNY, CDR2 SVGAGI (reference sequence). CDR3 sequence: CASNPQKGSSNQPQHF. CDR3 bases: TGTGCCAGCAACCCTCAGAAGGGATCTTCCAATCAGCCCCAGCATTTT.

The chain recombines TRBV4-1 with TRBJ2-7; unclear D gene. Germline loops: CDR1 MGHRA, CDR2 YSYEKL. This CDR3 has 15 amino acids. Trimming removed 1 base from V and 1 base from J, with 11 bases in between. This CDR3 reads CASSQGGTASYEQYF. The DNA of the CDR3 is TGCGCCAGCAGCCAAGGGGGTACAGCTTCCTACGAGCAGTACTTC.

This clone was found once. The rearrangement uses TRBV4-1 and TRBJ2-2, with D unresolved. The germline CDR1 and CDR2 sequences are MGHRA and YSYEKL. The CDR3 has 16 residues. The V end was cut by 2 bases, the J end by 4 bases, with 14 bases between. CDR3 sequence reads: CASSQRRSSPTGELFF. In nucleotides, the CDR3 is TGCGCCAGCAGCCAACGGCGATCTAGTCCCACCGGGGAGCTGTTTTTT.

V usage is TRBV6-1 and J usage is TRBJ1-5; tentatively, D is TRBD1 (5 bases). Germline-derived CDR1 and CDR2 are MNHNS and SASEGT. Trimming took 3 bases from V and 3 from J, leaving 15 bases between them. The CDR3 is 16 amino acids. CDR3 sequence reads: CASSENPGRNNQPQHF. The CDR3 DNA reads as TGTGCCAGCAGTGAGAATCCGGGACGGAACAATCAGCCCCAGCATTTT.